This is a list of T cell receptor beta chains from one sample in a study of identical twins. Using its own MiXCR run on the 5' RACE reads, TCRdb lists one record per CDR3 protein. The sample has 200,000 to 250,000 distinct CDR3 sequences; 6.5% to 8.5% are singletons. This sample was shared with a second study, whose subject was yellow fever vaccine responses in identical twins.

The sequenced sample consisted of memory (CD45RO+) T cells sorted from blood. These receptor sequences come from a woman younger than 35 in good health. CDR3s include the opening cysteine and the closing phenylalanine or tryptophan.

TRBJ2-5 | TRBV12-3/TRBV12-4 | CASGPGTEETQYF
TRBJ2-5 | TRBV20-1 | CSASRGRASETQYF
TRBJ1-3 | TRBV11-2 | CASSLENLRGVTGNTIYF
TRBJ1-1 | TRBV19 | CASSSTYTEAFF
TRBJ2-6 | TRBV4-2 | CASSSLLEANVLTF
TRBJ2-7 | TRBV7-7 | CASSRDSSSSYEQYF
TRBJ2-1 | TRBV4-3 | CASSQALNGNEQFF
TRBJ2-7 | TRBV5-1 | CASSTDRGEQYF
TRBJ2-2 | TRBV7-9 | CASSLNRGSDTGELFF
TRBJ2-1 | TRBV7-2 | CASSPQLAGDNEQFF
TRBJ1-2 | TRBV30 | CAWSLTINYGYTF
TRBJ2-7 | TRBV7-9 | CASSERTGQGAAEQYF
TRBJ2-7 | TRBV6-1 | CASSSGGQYYEQYF
TRBJ2-7 | TRBV6-2/TRBV6-3 | CASRTGTSGTFSYEQYF
TRBJ1-1 | TRBV19 | CASCGLKGKGGTEAFF
TRBJ2-3 | TRBV7-2 | CASTGVTSTDTQYF
TRBJ1-1 | TRBV9 | CASSVTNTEAFF
TRBJ2-1 | TRBV30 | CAWSSGGGWHEQFF
TRBJ2-7 | TRBV5-1 | CASSGGTSGVSSYEQYF
TRBJ2-7 | TRBV30 | CAWSVGQMREQYF
TRBJ2-1 | TRBV6-1 | CASRPPGARYNEQFF
TRBJ2-3 | TRBV5-1 | CASSSGQGAADTQYF
TRBJ2-1 | TRBV12-3/TRBV12-4 | CASRLSGKYSEQFF
TRBJ2-1 | TRBV6-4 | CASSDVSEGEQFF
TRBJ2-1 | TRBV14 | CASSTGGSSLDNEQFF
TRBJ2-1 | TRBV4-3 | CASSQGLKVNEQFF
TRBJ1-1 | TRBV9 | CASSVGYRRGARSEAFF
TRBJ2-7 | TRBV7-2 | CASSLQPGTGVYEQYF